This is a list of T cell receptor beta chains from one sample in a study of breast tumors, draining lymph nodes, adjacent tissues. TCRdb independently ran MiXCR on the multiplex PCR reads; one entry per CDR3 protein. The sample records under 35,000 distinct CDR3 sequences, roughly three fifths being singletons. The sample taken for sequencing was breast tumor tissue. Receptors originate from a female donor with breast cancer. Some clones in this sample may be carry-over from other donors' samples. Each CDR3 is given with its conserved first and last residue. The order of the fields is V gene, D gene, clone size, J gene, CDR3 DNA, CDR3 protein. D genes are given only for firm matches. Expanded clones get a size class; other rows say once, few or many, or leave the size out.

TRBV6-2/TRBV6-3	TRBD2	NA	TRBJ2-7	TGTGCCAGCAGGCGGGCTAGCGGATACGAGCAGTACTTC	CASRRASGYEQYF
TRBV5-4	NA	NA	TRBJ1-3	TGTGCCAGCAGCCAGGACAGCACTGGAAACACCATATATTTT	CASSQDSTGNTIYF
TRBV20-1	TRBD2	NA	TRBJ2-1	TGCAGTGCTAGAGATTCGGAGACTAGCGGGAGAAGGGGAAGGAATGAGCAGTTCTTC	CSARDSETSGRRGRNEQFF
TRBV7-9	NA	NA	TRBJ2-5	TGTGCCAGCAGCGGCGAGAGGGGGGGAAGAGAGACCCAGTACTTC	CASSGERGGRETQYF
TRBV7-8	TRBD1	NA	TRBJ2-7	TGTGCCAGCAGCGTGGACAGGTCCTACGAGCAGTACTTC	CASSVDRSYEQYF
TRBV29-1	NA	few	TRBJ1-6	TGCAGCGTGAGGGCGGGGGATGCCCTTAATTCACCCCTCCACTTT	CSVRAGDALNSPLHF
TRBV7-8	NA	many	TRBJ1-1	TGTGCCAGCAGGAACCGGGGGTATGAAGCTTTCTTT	CASRNRGYEAFF
TRBV7-9	TRBD2	NA	TRBJ2-1	TGTGCCAGCAGCTTCCTAGGGGGGGGACTAGCGGGGGACAATGAGCAGTTCTTC	CASSFLGGGLAGDNEQFF
TRBV2	TRBD2	NA	TRBJ2-1	TGTGCCAGCAGCCTAGCGGGAGCGAACAATGAGCAGTTCTTC	CASSLAGANNEQFF
TRBV20-1	TRBD2	NA	TRBJ2-3	TGCAGTGCTGGCCTGACTAGCGGGGGCCCTTGGTATTTT	CSAGLTSGGPWYF
TRBV19	NA	medium-sized	TRBJ2-7	TGTGCCAGTAGTATAGGGAGCGGCTCCTACGAGCAGTACTTC	CASSIGSGSYEQYF
TRBV2	NA	NA	TRBJ1-2	TGTGCCAGCAGCAGACAGGCCCTCTTCTATGGCTGCACCTTC	CASSRQALFYGCTF
TRBV20-1	TRBD1	medium-sized	TRBJ1-6	TGCAGTGCTAGACCCCACAGGGGCGTTAATTCACCCCTCCACTTT	CSARPHRGVNSPLHF
TRBV6-1	NA	many	TRBJ2-3	TGTGCCAGCAGTGAAGGTAGGGCTACGATCACAGATACGCAGTATTTT	CASSEGRATITDTQYF